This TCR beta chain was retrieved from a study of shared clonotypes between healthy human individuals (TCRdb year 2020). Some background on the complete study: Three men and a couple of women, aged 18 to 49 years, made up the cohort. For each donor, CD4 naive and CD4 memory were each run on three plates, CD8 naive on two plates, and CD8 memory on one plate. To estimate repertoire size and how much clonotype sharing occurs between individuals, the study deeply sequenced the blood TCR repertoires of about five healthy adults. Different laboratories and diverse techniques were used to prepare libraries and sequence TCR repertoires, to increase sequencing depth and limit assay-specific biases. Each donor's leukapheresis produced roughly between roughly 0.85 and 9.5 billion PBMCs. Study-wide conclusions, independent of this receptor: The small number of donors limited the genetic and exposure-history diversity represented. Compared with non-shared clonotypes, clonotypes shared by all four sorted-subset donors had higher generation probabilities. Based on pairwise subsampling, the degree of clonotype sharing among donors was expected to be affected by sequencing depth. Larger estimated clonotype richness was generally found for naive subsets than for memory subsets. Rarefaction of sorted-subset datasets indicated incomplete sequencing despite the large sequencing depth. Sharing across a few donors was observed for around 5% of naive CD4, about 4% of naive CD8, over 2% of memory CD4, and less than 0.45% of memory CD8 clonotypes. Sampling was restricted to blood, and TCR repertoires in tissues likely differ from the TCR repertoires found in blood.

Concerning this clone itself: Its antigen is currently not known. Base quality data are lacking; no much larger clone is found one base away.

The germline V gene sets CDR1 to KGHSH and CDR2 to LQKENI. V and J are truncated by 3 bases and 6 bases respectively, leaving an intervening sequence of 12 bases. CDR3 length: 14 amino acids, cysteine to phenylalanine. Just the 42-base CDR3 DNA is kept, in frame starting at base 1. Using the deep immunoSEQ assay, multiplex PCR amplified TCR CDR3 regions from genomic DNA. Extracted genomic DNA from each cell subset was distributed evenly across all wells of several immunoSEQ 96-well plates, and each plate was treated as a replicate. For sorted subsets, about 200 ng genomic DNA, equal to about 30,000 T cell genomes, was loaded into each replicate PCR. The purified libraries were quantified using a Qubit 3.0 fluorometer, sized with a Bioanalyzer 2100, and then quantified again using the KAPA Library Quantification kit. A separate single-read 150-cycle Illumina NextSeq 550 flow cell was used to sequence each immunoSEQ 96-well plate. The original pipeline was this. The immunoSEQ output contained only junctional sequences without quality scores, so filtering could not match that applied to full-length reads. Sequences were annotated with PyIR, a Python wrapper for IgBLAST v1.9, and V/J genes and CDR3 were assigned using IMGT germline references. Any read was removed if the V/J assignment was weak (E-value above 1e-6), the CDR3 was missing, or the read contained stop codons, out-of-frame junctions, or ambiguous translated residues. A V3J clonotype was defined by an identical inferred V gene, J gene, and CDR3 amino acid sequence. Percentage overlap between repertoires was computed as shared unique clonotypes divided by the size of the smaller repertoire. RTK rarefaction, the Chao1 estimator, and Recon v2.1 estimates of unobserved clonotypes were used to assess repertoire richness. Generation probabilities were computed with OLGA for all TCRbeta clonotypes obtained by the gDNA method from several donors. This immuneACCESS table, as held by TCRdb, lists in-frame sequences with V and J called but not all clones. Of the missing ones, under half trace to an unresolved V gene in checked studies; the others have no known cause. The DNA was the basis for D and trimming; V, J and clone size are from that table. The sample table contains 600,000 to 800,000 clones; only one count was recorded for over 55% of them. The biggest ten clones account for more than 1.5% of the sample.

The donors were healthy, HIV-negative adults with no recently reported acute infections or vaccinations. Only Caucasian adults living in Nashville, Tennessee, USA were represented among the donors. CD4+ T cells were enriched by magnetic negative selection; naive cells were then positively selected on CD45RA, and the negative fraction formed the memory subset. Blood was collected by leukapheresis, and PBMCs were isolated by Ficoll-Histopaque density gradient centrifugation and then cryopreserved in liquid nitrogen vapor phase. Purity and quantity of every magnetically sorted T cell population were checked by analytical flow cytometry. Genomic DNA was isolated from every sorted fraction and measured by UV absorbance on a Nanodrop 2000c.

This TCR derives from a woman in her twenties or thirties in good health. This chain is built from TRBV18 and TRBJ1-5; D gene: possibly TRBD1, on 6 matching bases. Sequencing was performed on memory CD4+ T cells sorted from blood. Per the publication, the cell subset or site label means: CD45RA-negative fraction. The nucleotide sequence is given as TGTGCCAGCTCACCTTCGTGGGGGCCTCAGCCCCAGCATTTT. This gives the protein CASSPSWGPQPQHF.